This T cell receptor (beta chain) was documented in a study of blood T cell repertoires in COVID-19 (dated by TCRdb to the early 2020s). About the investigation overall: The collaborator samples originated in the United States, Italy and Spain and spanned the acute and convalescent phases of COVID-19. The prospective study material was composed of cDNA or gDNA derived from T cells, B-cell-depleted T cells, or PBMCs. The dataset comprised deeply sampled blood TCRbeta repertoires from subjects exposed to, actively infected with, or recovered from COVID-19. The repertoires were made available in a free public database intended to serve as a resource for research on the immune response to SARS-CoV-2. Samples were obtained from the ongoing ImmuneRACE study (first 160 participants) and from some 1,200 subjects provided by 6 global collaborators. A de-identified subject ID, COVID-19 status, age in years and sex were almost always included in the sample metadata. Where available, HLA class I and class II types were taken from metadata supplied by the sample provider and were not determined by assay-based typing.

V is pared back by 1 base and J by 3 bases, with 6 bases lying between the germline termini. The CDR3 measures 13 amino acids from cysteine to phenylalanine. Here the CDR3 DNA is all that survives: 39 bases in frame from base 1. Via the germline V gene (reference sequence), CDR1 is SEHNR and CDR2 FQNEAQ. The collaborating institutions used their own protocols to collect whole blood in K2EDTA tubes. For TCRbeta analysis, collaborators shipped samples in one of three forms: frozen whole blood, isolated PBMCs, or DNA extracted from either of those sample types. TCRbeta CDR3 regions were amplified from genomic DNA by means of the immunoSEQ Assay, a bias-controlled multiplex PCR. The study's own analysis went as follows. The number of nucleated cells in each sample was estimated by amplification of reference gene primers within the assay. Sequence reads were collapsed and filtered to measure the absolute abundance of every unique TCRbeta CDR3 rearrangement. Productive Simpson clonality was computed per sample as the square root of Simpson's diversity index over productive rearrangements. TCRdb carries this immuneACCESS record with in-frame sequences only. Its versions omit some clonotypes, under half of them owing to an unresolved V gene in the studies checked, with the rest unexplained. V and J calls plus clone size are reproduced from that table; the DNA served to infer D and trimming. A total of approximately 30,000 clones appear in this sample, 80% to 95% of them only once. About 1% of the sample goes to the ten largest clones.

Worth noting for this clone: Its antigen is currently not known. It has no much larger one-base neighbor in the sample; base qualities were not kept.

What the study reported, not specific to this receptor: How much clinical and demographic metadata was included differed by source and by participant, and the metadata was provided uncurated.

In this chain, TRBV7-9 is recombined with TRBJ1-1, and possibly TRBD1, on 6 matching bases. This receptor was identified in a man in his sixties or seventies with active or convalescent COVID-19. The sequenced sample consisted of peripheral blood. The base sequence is TGTGCCAGCAGCTTAGAGGGGGACACTGAAGCTTTCTTT. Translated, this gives CASSLEGDTEAFF.